These 8 T cell receptor beta chains originate from one sample sequenced in a study of vaccination effects on CD4 cells after COVID-19. Generated by immunoSEQ multiplex PCR, the TCRdb table keeps only in-frame clones and is missing some. The sample consists of approximately 22,000 clones, approximately 72% of them appearing once. Under the ViraFEST assay, PBMC were stimulated with viral peptide pools so that antigen-specific CD4+ T cells expanded. Sequencing was performed afterwards. Subsequent to roughly 9 days of culture, CD4+ T cells were isolated. Having tested negative for nucleocapsid antibodies, the vaccine recipients showed no prior SARS-CoV-2 infection. These TCRs' antigens remain unknown. Material: CD4+ T cells from PBMCs cultured with HCoV-NL63 spike peptides, obtained before COVID-19 vaccination. Source of these receptors: a human donor who received a COVID-19 vaccine.

The chain has TRBV14 and TRBJ2-7; 14 bases are a match to TRBD2. Germline CDR1 SGHDN, CDR2 FVKESK. The CDR3 runs 16 residues. The trim removed 3 bases at V and 5 bases at J, leaving 6 bases unmatched. CDR3 sequence: CASSQRLAGGGNEQYF. In nucleotides, the CDR3 is TGTGCCAGCAGCCAGAGACTAGCGGGGGGGGGCAACGAGCAGTACTTC. Combining the CDR3 with reference TRBV14 and TRBJ2-7 gives the whole variable domain EAGVTQFPSHSVIEKGQTVTLRCDPISGHDNLYWYRRVMGKEIKFLLHFVKESKQDESGMPNNRFLAERTGGTYSTLKVQPAELEDSGVYFCASSQRLAGGGNEQYFGPGTRLTVT.

The chain combines TRBV2 with TRBJ2-3; no reliable D call. V was cut by 3 bases and J by 4 bases, with 2 bases left in between. The CDR3 is made up of 11 amino acids. Germline V gives CDR1 SNHLY, CDR2 FYNNEI. The CDR3 DNA follows: TGTGCCAGCAGTGAGTCAGATACGCAGTATTTT. It is translated as CASSESDTQYF.

This clone was detected only once. The rearrangement links TRBV7-2 to TRBJ2-1; 9 nucleotides align to TRBD2. Germline V gives CDR1 SGHTA, CDR2 FQGNSA. V shed 1 base, J shed 4 bases, and the junction held 5 bases outside the gene matches. CDR3 size: 16 residues. The CDR3 region is CASSLDSGGIYNEQFF. CDR3 bases: TGTGCCAGCAGCTTAGATAGCGGGGGCATATACAATGAGCAGTTCTTC. The complete variable domain, with remaining parts taken from reference TRBV7-2 and TRBJ2-1, reads GAGVSQSPSNKVTEKGKDVELRCDPISGHTALYWYRQSLGQGLEFLIYFQGNSAPDKSGLPSDRFSAERTGGSVSTLTIQRTQQEDSAVYLCASSLDSGGIYNEQFFGPGTRLTVL.

This clone has a handful of counts. The chain is built from TRBV5-6 and TRBJ1-1; a possible D gene is TRBD1 (5 bases). Trimming took 0 bases from V and 0 from J, leaving 12 bases between them. Germline CDR1 and CDR2: SGHDT and YYEEEE. This CDR3 has 16 amino acids. The CDR3 DNA is TGTGCCAGCAGCTTGGGCAGGGCTGCTTTGAACACTGAAGCTTTCTTT. It codes for CASSLGRAALNTEAFF. The entire variable domain, with the rest obtained from reference TRBV5-6 and TRBJ1-1, is as follows: DAGVTQSPTHLIKTRGQQVTLRCSPKSGHDTVSWYQQALGQGPQFIFQYYEEEERQRGNFPDRFSGHQFPNYSSELNVNALLLGDSALYLCASSLGRAALNTEAFFGQGTRLTVV.

This clone was found once. The chain joins TRBV6-5 to TRBJ2-6, with D possibly being TRBD1 (5 bases). Trimming took 0 bases from V and 2 from J, leaving 8 bases between them. From germline, CDR1 is MNHEY and CDR2 SVGAGI. CDR3 size: 16 residues. CDR3 loop: CASSYSSGTGANVLTF. Here the CDR3 DNA reads TGTGCCAGCAGTTACTCCTCAGGGACTGGGGCCAACGTCCTGACTTTC.

The V gene is TRBV5-1, the J gene TRBJ2-3; D perhaps matches TRBD2 (6 bases). V was shortened by 0 bases and J by 6 bases, with 11 bases between the two germline ends. CDR1 is SGHRS and CDR2 is YFSETQ in the germline V gene. The CDR3 length is 14 residues. CDR3 sequence reads: CASSLGTTRDTQYF. In nucleotides, the CDR3 is TGCGCCAGCAGCTTGGGGACTACTCGGGATACGCAGTATTTT.

The J gene is TRBJ2-1, the V gene TRBV14; D might be TRBD1 (5 bases). This CDR3 region has 15 residues. CDR1 and CDR2 from the germline V gene are SGHDN and FVKESK. Deletions cut 1 base from V and 9 bases from J, with 16 bases between. CDR3 sequence: CASSQVGRGFGEQFF. The CDR3, as DNA: TGTGCCAGCAGCCAAGTCGGTAGGGGATTCGGTGAGCAGTTCTTC.

This rearrangement joins TRBV30 to TRBJ1-2; the D is unclear. CDR3 size: 16 residues. CDR1 is GTSNPN and CDR2 is SVGIG in the germline V gene (reference sequence). V was cut by 0 bases and J by 8 bases, with 22 bases left in between. In DNA, the CDR3 is TGTGCCTGGAGTGTCTCCCTCTCCTCGTGGGGAGGCGGCTACACCTTC. This gives the protein CAWSVSLSSWGGGYTF.